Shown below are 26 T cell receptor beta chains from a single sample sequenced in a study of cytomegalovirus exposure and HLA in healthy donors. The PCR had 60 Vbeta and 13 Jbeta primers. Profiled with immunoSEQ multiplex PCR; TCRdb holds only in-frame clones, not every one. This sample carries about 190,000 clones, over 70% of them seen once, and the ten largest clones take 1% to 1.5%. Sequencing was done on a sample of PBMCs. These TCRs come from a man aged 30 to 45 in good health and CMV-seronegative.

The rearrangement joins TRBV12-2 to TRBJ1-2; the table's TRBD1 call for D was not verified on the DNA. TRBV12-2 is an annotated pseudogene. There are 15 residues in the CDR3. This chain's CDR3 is CASRFWTGLLYGYTF. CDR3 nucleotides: TGTGCAAGTCGCTTTTGGACAGGCCTGCTCTATGGCTACACCTTC.

The CDR3: CASSPGGASSYEQYF. In nucleotides, the CDR3 is TGTGCCAGCTCACCAGGCGGGGCTAGCTCCTACGAGCAGTACTTC. The V call is TRBV18, the J call TRBJ2-7, with D possibly being TRBD2 (6 bases). Trimming took 2 bases from V and 0 from J, leaving 11 bases between them. Germline V gene lookup returns CDR1 KGHSH and CDR2 LQKENI. This CDR3 has 15 amino acids.

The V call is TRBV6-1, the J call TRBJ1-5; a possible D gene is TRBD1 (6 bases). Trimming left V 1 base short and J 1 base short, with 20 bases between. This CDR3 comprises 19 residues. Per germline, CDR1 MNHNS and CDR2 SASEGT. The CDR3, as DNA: TGTGCCAGCAGTGAAGGGTCGGGCAGGGGATCTTTAAGCAATCAGCCCCAGCATTTT. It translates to CASSEGSGRGSLSNQPQHF.

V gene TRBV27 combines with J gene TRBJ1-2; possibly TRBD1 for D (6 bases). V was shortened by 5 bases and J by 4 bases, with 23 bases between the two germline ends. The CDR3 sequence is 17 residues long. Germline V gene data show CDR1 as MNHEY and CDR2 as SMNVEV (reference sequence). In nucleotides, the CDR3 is TGTGCCAGCAGTGTAAGGCCCGAGCGGGGGCCCTTCTATGGCTACACCTTC. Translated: CASSVRPERGPFYGYTF.

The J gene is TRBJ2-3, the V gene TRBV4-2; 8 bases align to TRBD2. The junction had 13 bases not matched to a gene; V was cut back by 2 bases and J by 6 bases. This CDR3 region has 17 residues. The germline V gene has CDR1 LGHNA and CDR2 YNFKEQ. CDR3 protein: CASSQNLAGPDLDTQYF. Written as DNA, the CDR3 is TGTGCCAGCAGCCAAAATCTAGCGGGCCCGGATTTGGATACGCAGTATTTT.

The CDR3 spells CATSRGGRGSYNEQFF. The CDR3 region has the DNA TGTGCCACCAGCAGGGGGGGGCGGGGCTCCTACAATGAGCAGTTCTTC. The chain employs TRBV15 and TRBJ2-1, with D perhaps TRBD2 (7 bases). Germline CDR1 is LNHNV and CDR2 is YYDKDF (reference sequence). V lost 3 bases and J 0 bases, leaving 12 bases between the germline ends. CDR3 length: 16 residues.

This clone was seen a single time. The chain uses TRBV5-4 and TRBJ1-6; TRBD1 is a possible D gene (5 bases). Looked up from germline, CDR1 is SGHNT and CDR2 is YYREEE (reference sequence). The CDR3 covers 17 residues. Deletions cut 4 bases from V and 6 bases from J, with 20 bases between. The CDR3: CASSRGGYGFRNSPLHF. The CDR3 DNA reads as TGTGCCAGCAGCCGGGGGGGGTATGGGTTCCGTAATTCACCCCTCCACTTT.

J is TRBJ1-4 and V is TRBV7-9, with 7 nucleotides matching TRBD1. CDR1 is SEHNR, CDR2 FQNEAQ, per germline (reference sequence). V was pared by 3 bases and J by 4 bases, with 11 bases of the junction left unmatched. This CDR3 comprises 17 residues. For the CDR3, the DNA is TGTGCCAGCAGCTTCGTAGGCGAGGGGGCCCATAATGAAAAACTGTTTTTT. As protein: CASSFVGEGAHNEKLFF.

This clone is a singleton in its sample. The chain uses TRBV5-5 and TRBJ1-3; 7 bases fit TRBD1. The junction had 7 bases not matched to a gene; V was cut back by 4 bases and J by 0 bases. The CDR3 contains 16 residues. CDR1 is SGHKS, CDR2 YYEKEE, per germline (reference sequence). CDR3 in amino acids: CASSGLGQHSGNTIYF. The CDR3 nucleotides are TGTGCCAGCAGCGGGTTGGGACAGCACTCTGGAAACACCATATATTTT.

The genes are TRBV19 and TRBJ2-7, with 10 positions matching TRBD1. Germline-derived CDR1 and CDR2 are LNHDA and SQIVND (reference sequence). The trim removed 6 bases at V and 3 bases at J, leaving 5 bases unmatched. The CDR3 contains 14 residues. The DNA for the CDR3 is TGTGCCAGTAGCTACGGGACAGGGGACTACGAGCAGTACTTC. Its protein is CASSYGTGDYEQYF.

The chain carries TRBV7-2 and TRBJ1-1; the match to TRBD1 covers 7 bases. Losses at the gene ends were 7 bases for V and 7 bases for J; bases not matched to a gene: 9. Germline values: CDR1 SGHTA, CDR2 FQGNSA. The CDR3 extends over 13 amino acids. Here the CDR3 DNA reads TGTGCCAGCACTCCTAGACGGACAGGTGAAGCTTTCTTT. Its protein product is CASTPRRTGEAFF.

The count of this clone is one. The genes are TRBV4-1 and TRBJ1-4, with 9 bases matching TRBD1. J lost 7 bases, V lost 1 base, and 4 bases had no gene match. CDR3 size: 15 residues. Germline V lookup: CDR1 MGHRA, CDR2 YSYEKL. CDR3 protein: CASSQVRDRAEKLFF. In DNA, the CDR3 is TGCGCCAGCAGCCAAGTACGGGACAGGGCTGAAAAACTGTTTTTT.

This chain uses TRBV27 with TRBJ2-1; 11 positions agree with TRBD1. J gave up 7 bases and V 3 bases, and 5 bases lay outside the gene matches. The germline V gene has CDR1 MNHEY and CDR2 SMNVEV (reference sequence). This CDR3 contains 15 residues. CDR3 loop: CASSFWDRGRNEQFF. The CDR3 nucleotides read TGTGCCAGCAGTTTCTGGGACAGGGGGAGGAATGAGCAGTTCTTC.

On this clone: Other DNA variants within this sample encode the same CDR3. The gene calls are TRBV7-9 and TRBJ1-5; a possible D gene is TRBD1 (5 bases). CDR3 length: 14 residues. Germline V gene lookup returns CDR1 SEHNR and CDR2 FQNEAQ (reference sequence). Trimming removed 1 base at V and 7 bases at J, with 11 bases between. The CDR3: CASSLGGVGQPQHF. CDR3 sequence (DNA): TGTGCCAGCAGCTTAGGGGGGGTAGGACAGCCCCAGCATTTT.

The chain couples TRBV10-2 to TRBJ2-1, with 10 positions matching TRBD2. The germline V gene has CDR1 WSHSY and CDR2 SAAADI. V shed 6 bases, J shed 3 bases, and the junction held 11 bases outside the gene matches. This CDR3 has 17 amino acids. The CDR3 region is CASSQEILAGVYNEQFF. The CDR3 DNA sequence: TGCGCCAGCAGCCAGGAGATTCTAGCGGGGGTCTACAATGAGCAGTTCTTC.

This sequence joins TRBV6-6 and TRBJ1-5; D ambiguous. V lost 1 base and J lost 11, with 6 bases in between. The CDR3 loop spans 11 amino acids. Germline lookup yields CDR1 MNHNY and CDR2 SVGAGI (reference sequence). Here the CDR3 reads CASSYWEAQHF. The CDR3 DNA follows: TGTGCCAGCAGTTACTGGGAGGCCCAGCATTTT.

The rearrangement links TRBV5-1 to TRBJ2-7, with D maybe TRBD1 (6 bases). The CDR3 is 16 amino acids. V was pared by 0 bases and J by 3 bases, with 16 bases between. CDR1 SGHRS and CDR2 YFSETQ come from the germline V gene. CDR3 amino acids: CASSLVPNDRLYEQYF. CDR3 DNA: TGCGCCAGCAGCTTGGTCCCAAACGACAGGCTCTACGAGCAGTACTTC.

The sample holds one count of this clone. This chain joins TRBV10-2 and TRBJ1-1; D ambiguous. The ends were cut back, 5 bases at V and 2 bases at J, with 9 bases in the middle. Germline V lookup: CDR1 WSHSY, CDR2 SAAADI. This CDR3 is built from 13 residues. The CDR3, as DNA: TGCGCCAGCAGTTGGCGGGAAAACACTGAAGCTTTCTTT. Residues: CASSWRENTEAFF.

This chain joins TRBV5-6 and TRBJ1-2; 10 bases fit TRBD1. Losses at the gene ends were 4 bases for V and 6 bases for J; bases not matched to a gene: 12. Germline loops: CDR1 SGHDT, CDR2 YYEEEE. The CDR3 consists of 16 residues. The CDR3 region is CASSETGTGVYHGYTF. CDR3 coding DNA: TGTGCCAGCAGCGAAACCGGGACAGGGGTTTACCATGGCTACACCTTC.

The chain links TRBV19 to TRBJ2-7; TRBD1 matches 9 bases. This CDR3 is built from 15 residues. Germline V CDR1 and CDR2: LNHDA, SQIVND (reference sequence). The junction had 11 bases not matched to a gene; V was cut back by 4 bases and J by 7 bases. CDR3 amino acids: CASSKSGTGPGEQYF. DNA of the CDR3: TGTGCCAGTAGTAAATCCGGGACAGGGCCTGGGGAGCAGTACTTC.

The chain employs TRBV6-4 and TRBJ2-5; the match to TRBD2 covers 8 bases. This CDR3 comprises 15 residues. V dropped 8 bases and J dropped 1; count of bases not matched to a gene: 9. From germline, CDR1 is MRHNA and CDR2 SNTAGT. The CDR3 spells CASPYCGGSQETQYF. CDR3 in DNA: TGTGCCAGCCCGTACTGCGGGGGGAGCCAAGAGACCCAGTACTTC.

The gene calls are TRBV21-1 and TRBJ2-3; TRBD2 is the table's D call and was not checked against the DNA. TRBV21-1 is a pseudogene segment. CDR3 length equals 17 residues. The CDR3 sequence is CASSKAGLGGSTDTQYF. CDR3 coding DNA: TGTGCCAGCAGCAAAGCTGGACTAGGGGGGAGCACAGATACGCAGTATTTT.

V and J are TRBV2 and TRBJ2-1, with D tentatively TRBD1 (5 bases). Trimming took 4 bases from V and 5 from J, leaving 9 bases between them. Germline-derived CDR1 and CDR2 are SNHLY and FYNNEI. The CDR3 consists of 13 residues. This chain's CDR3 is CASSGQRDNEQFF. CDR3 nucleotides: TGTGCCAGCAGTGGACAGAGAGACAATGAGCAGTTCTTC.

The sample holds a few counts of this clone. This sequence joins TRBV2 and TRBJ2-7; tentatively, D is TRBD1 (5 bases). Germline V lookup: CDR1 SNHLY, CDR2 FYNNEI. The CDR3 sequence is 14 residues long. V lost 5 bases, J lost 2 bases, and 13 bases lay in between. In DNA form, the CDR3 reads TGTGCCAGCAGTATGCAGGGATCCCCCTACGAGCAGTACTTC. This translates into CASSMQGSPYEQYF.

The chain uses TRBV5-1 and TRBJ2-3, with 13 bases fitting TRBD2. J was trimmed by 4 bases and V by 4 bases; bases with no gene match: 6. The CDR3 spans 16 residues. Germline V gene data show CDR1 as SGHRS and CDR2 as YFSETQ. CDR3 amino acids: CASSLELAGGADTQYF. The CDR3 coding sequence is TGCGCCAGCAGCCTCGAACTAGCGGGGGGGGCAGATACGCAGTATTTT.

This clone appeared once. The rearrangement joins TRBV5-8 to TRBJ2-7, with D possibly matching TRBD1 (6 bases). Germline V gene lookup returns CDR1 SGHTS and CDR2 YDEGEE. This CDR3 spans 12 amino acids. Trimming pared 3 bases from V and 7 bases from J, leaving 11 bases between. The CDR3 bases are TGTGCCAGCAGCTACAGGGTTGGGGAGCAGTACTTC. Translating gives CASSYRVGEQYF.